This entry concerns a single TCR beta chain. Its target is unknown. The data derive from a study of cytomegalovirus exposure and HLA in healthy donors. Whereas donors were nominally healthy upon sampling, unrecorded immune exposures were probable. Study-wide points: When a later analysis compared HLA-associated TCR beta chains with equally common others, the HLA-associated chains turned out to be more clonally expanded and to have lower generation probabilities. Later analysis showed most CMV-associated TCR beta chains appearing HLA-restricted.

Primers: 60 Vbeta forward and 13 Jbeta reverse. Repertoires were generated with immunoSEQ multiplex PCR, while TCRdb's copy carries only in-frame clones and drops some. This sample has over 200,000 clones, with 80% to 90% found just once. The sample consisted of PBMCs. The origin of this receptor is a young woman in good health and CMV-seronegative.

CDR3 DNA sequence: TGTGCCAGCAGCCCTCTGAGCGGGAGCTCCTACGAGCAGTACTTC. Translated, it gives CASSPLSGSSYEQYF. The gene calls are TRBV5-6 and TRBJ2-7; 8 bases match TRBD2. Germline assignment: CDR1 SGHDT and CDR2 YYEEEE. V lost 4 bases, J lost 0 bases, and 6 bases stayed unmatched. The CDR3 sequence is 15 residues long.